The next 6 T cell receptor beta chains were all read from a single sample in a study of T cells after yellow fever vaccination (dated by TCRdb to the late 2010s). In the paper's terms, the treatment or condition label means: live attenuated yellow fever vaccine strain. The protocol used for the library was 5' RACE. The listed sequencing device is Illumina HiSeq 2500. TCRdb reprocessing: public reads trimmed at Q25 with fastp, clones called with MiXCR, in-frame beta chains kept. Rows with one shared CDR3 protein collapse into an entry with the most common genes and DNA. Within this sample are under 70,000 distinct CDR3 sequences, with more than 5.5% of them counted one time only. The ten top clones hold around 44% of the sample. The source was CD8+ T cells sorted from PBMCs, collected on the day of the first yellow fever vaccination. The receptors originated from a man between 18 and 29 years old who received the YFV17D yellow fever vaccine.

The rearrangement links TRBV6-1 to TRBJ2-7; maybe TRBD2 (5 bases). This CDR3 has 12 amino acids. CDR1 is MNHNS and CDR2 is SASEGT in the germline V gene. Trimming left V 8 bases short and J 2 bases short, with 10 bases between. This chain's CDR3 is CASSAGTYEQYF. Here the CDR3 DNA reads TGTGCCAGCTCTGCGGGCACCTACGAGCAGTACTTC.

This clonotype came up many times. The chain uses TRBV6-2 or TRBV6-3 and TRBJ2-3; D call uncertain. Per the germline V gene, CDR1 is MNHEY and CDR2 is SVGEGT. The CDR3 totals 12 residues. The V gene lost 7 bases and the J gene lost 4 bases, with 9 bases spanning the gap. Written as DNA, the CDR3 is TGTGCCAGCACTACATCGGCAGATACGCAGTATTTT. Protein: CASTTSADTQYF.

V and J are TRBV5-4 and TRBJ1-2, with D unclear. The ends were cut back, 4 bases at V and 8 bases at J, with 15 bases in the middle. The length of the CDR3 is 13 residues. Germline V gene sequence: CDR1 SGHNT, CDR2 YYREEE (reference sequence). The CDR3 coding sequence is TGTGCCAGCAGCGAGGACCTAAATGGGGGCTACACCTTC. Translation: CASSEDLNGGYTF.

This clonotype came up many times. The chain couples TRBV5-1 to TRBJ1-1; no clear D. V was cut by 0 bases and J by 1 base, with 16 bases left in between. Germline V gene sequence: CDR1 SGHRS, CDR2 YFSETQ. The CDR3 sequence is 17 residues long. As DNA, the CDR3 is TGCGCCAGCAGCTTGGAAGGGAGTTATCATAGGAACACTGAAGCTTTCTTT. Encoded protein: CASSLEGSYHRNTEAFF.

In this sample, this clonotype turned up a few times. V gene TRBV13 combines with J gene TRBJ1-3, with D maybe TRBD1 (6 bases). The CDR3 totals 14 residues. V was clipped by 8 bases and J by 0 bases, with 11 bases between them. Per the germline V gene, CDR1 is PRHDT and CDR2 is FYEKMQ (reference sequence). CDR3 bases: TGTGCCAGCTTACAGGGCAGCTCTGGAAACACCATATATTTT. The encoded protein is CASLQGSSGNTIYF.

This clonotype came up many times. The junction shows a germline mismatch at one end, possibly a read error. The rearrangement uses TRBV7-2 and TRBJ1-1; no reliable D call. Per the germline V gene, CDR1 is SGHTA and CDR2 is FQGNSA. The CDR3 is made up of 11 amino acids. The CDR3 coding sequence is TGTGCCAGCAGCTTAGCTGCGGAGGGAGGCTTT. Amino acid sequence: CASSLAAEGGF. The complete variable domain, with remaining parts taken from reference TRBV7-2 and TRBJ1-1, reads GAGVSQSPSNKVTEKGKDVELRCDPISGHTALYWYRQSLGQGLEFLIYFQGNSAPDKSGLPSDRFSAERTGGSVSTLTIQRTQQEDSAVYLCASSLAAEGGFGQGTRLTVV.